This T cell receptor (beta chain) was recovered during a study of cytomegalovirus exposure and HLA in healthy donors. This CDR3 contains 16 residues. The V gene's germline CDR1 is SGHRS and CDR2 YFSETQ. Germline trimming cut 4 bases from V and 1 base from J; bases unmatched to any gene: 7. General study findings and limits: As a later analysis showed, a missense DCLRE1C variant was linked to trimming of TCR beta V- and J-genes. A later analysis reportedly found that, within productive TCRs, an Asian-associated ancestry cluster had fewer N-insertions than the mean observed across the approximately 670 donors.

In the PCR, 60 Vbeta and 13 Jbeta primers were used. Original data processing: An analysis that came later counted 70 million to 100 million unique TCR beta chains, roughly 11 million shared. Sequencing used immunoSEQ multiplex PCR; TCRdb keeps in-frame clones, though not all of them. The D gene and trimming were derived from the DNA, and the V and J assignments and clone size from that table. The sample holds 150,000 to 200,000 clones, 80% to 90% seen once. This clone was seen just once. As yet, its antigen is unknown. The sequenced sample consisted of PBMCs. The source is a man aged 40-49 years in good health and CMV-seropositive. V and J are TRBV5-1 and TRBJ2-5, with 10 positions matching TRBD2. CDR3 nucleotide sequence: TGCGCCAGCAGCAAGGGGGCTAGCGGGAGCCAAGAGACCCAGTACTTC. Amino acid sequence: CASSKGASGSQETQYF.